This T cell receptor beta chain was captured in a study of siplizumab effects on memory and regulatory T cells. Study outcomes and limitations: Sequences below about 10^-5 frequency were poorly captured, and few alloreactive clones mapped to unstimulated subsets. Naive T cells seemed more diverse than memory cells; they also seemed major alloresponse contributors.

This clone appeared once. What it recognizes is unknown. The table came from immunoSEQ multiplex PCR; TCRdb's copy has only in-frame clones and leaves some out. The sample holds about 91,000 clones, roughly 93% seen once. J gave up 4 bases and V 4 bases, and 5 bases lay outside the gene matches. CDR3 size: 15 residues. CDR1 LNHNV and CDR2 YYDKDF come from the germline V gene (reference sequence). Sequencing was done on a sample of CD8+ T cells sorted from blood. The chain combines TRBV15 with TRBJ1-4; 8 positions agree with TRBD1. The sequence was collected from a human donor in good health. For the CDR3, the DNA is TGTGCCACCAGCACAGACAGGGGCTTTAATGAAAAACTGTTTTTT. This codes for CATSTDRGFNEKLFF.